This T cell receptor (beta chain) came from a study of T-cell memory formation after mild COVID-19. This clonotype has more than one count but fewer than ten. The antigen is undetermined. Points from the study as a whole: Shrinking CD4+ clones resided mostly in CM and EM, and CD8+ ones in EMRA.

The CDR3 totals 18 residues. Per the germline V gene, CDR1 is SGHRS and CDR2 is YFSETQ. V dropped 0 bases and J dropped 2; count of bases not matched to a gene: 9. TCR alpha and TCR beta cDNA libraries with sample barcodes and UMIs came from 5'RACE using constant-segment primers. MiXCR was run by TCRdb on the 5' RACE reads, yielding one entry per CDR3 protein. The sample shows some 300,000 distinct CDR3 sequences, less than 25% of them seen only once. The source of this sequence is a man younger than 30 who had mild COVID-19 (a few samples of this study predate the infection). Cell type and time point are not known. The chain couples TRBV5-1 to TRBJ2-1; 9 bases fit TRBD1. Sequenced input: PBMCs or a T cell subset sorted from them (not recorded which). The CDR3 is CASSLAAGTGSPYNEQFF. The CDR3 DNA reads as TGCGCCAGCAGCTTGGCCGCCGGGACAGGGAGTCCCTACAATGAGCAGTTCTTC.